One sample yielded the 15 T cell receptor beta chains listed below, sequenced in a study of blood T cell repertoires in COVID-19. The protocol was immunoSEQ multiplex PCR, while the TCRdb copy is restricted to in-frame clones and leaves out a portion. The sample shows about 200,000 clones, around 83% of them seen only once. Sequenced: peripheral blood. The receptors here all came from a man aged 45-65 years with active or convalescent COVID-19.

The chain couples TRBV15 to TRBJ1-5; TRBD1 is a possible D gene (5 bases). This CDR3 spans 16 amino acids. CDR1 is LNHNV and CDR2 is YYDKDF in the germline V gene (reference sequence). V gave up 5 bases and J gave up 3 bases, with 17 bases separating them. CDR3 amino acids: CATSSIGGSHNQPQHF. The CDR3 DNA sequence: TGTGCCACCAGCTCCATTGGGGGGTCGCACAATCAGCCCCAGCATTTT.

The V and J genes are TRBV28 and TRBJ2-5; D is possibly TRBD2 (6 bases). This CDR3 has 15 amino acids. Germline V gene sequence: CDR1 MDHEN, CDR2 SYDVKM. The V and J ends lost 6 bases and 4 bases respectively, with 18 bases between them. CDR3 DNA sequence: TGTGCCAGCAGAAATCGTCGGGGAGGTCTAGAGACCCAGTACTTC. It encodes CASRNRRGGLETQYF.

This clone was recorded only once. The chain couples TRBV5-1 to TRBJ2-3; 12 bases map to TRBD2. This CDR3 has 15 amino acids. V shed 6 bases and J 7 bases; nucleotides not matched to a gene: 9. Germline CDR1 is SGHRS and CDR2 is YFSETQ. DNA for the CDR3: TGCGCCAGCATGGGGACTAGCGGGCGGTTTAATACGCAGTATTTT. It translates to CASMGTSGRFNTQYF.

This clone has just one count. This chain links TRBV28 with TRBJ2-3; D is unclear. The CDR3 is 12 amino acids. Germline-derived CDR1 and CDR2 are MDHEN and SYDVKM. V was trimmed by 3 bases and J by 3 bases, leaving 4 bases between them. CDR3 sequence reads: CASSFTTDTQYF. The CDR3 nucleotides are TGTGCCAGCAGTTTTACTACAGATACGCAGTATTTT.

The chain couples TRBV7-9 to TRBJ2-2, with a possible D match to TRBD2 (5 bases). Trimming cost V 5 bases and J 0 bases, with 16 bases left between them. The CDR3 is 17 amino acids. Germline CDR1 SEHNR, CDR2 FQNEAQ (reference sequence). As DNA, the CDR3 is TGTGCCAGCAGCCAACCTATGTTCGGGGCGAACACCGGGGAGCTGTTTTTT. Translating gives CASSQPMFGANTGELFF.

The chain has TRBV4-3 and TRBJ2-7, with 9 bases lining up with TRBD2. The ends lost 0 bases at V and 6 bases at J; junction bases unmatched: 9. Germline V gives CDR1 LGHNA, CDR2 YSLEER. The CDR3 spans 16 residues. DNA of the CDR3: TGCGCCAGCAGCCAAGATCGGGCTAGCGGGATCGGCGAGCAGTACTTC. Its translation: CASSQDRASGIGEQYF.

The rearrangement joins TRBV11-1 to TRBJ1-1; 7 bases fit TRBD1. This CDR3 spans 14 amino acids. Unmatched junction bases numbered 10, after V lost 5 bases and J lost 7 bases. The germline CDR1 and CDR2 sequences are SGHAT and FQDESV (reference sequence). This CDR3 reads CASSVHTGDSEAFF. Written as DNA, the CDR3 is TGTGCCAGCAGCGTACATACAGGGGATAGTGAAGCTTTCTTT. The full variable domain, rest sourced from reference TRBV11-1 and TRBJ1-1, is EAEVAQSPRYKITEKSQAVAFWCDPISGHATLYWYRQILGQGPELLVQFQDESVVDDSQLPKDRFSAERLKGVDSTLKIQPAELGDSAMYLCASSVHTGDSEAFFGQGTRLTVV.

The V and J genes are TRBV29-1 and TRBJ2-7, with D unclear. The CDR3 totals 12 residues. The V gene lost 5 bases and the J gene lost 6 bases, with 14 bases spanning the gap. Germline values: CDR1 SQVTM, CDR2 ANQGSEA. The CDR3 is CSVRPSSSEQYF. The CDR3 nucleotides are TGCAGCGTTCGGCCTTCCTCTAGCGAGCAGTACTTC.

The chain carries TRBV19 and TRBJ1-1; D gene unclear. Germline values: CDR1 LNHDA, CDR2 SQIVND (reference sequence). The CDR3 covers 15 residues. Trimming removed 5 bases from V and 0 bases from J, with 13 bases in between. The DNA of the CDR3 is TGTGCCAGTAGTCGAACGGGGTTTATGAACACTGAAGCTTTCTTT. This sequence encodes CASSRTGFMNTEAFF.

The genes are TRBV7-9 and TRBJ1-5; D is perhaps TRBD1 (5 bases). Trimming cost V 3 bases and J 3 bases, with 9 bases left between them. CDR3 length equals 14 residues. From germline, CDR1 is SEHNR and CDR2 FQNEAQ (reference sequence). The CDR3 DNA sequence: TGTGCCAGCAGCTTTACAGGCCCCAATCAGCCCCAGCATTTT. As protein: CASSFTGPNQPQHF. The complete variable domain, with remaining parts taken from reference TRBV7-9 and TRBJ1-5, reads DTGVSQNPRHKITKRGQNVTFRCDPISEHNRLYWYRQTLGQGPEFLTYFQNEAQLEKSRLLSDRFSAERPKGSFSTLEIQRTEQGDSAMYLCASSFTGPNQPQHFGDGTRLSIL.

Only a few counts were recorded for this clone. This chain joins TRBV4-1 and TRBJ2-1, with TRBD2 identical over 11 bases. The CDR3 runs 19 residues. Germline CDR1 is MGHRA and CDR2 is YSYEKL. The V gene end was trimmed by 0 bases and the J gene end by 9 bases; junction bases not matched to a gene: 16. CDR3: CASSQELAGVRITGSEQFF. Written as DNA, the CDR3 is TGCGCCAGCAGCCAAGAACTAGCGGGAGTTCGCATCACGGGTTCTGAGCAGTTCTTC.

CDR3 coding DNA: TGTGCCAGCAGCTTAAACAGGGGCTACGAGCAGTACTTC. Translated, it gives CASSLNRGYEQYF. The rearrangement uses TRBV7-3 and TRBJ2-7; 7 positions agree with TRBD1. CDR3 length: 13 residues. CDR1 and CDR2 (germline): SGHTA, FQGTGA. V was clipped by 1 base and J by 3 bases; unmatched bases: 0. Supplemented by reference TRBV7-3 and TRBJ2-7, the full variable domain reads GAGVSQTPSNKVTEKGKYVELRCDPISGHTALYWYRQSLGQGPEFLIYFQGTGAADDSGLPNDRFFAVRPEGSVSTLKIQRTERGDSAVYLCASSLNRGYEQYFGPGTRLTVT.

This clone was observed a handful of times. V is TRBV4-3 and J is TRBJ1-6, with D uncertain. This CDR3 comprises 18 residues. Trimming stripped 0 bases from V and 6 bases from J, with 18 bases between. CDR1 is LGHNA, CDR2 YSLEER, per germline. CDR3 sequence reads: CASSQERSGGWSNSPLHF. Written as DNA, the CDR3 is TGCGCCAGCAGCCAAGAAAGAAGCGGAGGGTGGAGTAATTCACCCCTCCACTTT.

This clone has only one observation. The gene calls are TRBV5-4 and TRBJ2-5; 11 positions agree with TRBD2. The CDR3 length is 15 residues. Germline V gene sequence: CDR1 SGHNT, CDR2 YYREEE (reference sequence). V dropped 0 bases and J dropped 4; count of bases not matched to a gene: 2. The DNA for the CDR3 is TGTGCCAGCAGCTTGGGGCTAGCGGGAGGAGAGACCCAGTACTTC. Translation gives CASSLGLAGGETQYF.

This chain uses TRBV9 with TRBJ2-1, with 9 nucleotides matching TRBD1. The CDR3 has 15 residues. With 3 bases clipped from V and 9 bases from J, the junction kept 10 bases outside the gene matches. Germline loops: CDR1 SGDLS, CDR2 YYNGEE. The CDR3 protein is CASSAIPGQGAEQFF. CDR3 in DNA: TGTGCCAGCAGCGCAATCCCGGGACAGGGTGCTGAGCAGTTCTTC.